This T cell receptor (beta chain) was identified during a study of T-cell memory formation after mild COVID-19. TCRdb analysed the 5' RACE reads with MiXCR anew, one entry per CDR3 protein. The sample holds around 300,000 distinct CDR3 sequences, 13% seen once. There are 15 residues in the CDR3. Germline-derived CDR1 and CDR2 are SGHRS and YFSETQ. V lost 4 bases and J lost 4; bases outside the gene matches: 5. The chain combines TRBV5-1 with TRBJ2-1; TRBD2 agrees at 10 bases. The sample was PBMCs or a T cell subset sorted from them (not recorded which). The source of this sequence is a man aged 18-30 years who had mild COVID-19 (a few samples of this study predate the infection). Cell type and time point are not known. Here the CDR3 reads CASSGTSGEYNEQFF. For the CDR3, the DNA is TGCGCCAGCAGCGGAACTAGCGGGGAATACAATGAGCAGTTCTTC.